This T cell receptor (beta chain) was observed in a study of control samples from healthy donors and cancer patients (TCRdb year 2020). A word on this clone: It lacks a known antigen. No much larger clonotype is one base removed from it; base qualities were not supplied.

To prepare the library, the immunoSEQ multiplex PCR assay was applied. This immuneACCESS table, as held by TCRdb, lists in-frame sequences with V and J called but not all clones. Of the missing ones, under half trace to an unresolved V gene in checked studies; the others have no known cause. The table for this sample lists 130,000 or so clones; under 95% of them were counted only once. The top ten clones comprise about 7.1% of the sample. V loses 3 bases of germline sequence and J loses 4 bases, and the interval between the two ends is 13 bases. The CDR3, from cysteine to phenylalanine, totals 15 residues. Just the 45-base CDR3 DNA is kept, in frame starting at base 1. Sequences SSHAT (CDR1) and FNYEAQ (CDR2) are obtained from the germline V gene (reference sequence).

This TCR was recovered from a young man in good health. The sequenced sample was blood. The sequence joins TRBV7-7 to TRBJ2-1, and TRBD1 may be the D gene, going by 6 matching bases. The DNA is TGTGCCAGCAGCTTGACAGGCGCGCTATACAATGAGCAGTTCTTC. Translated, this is CASSLTGALYNEQFF.